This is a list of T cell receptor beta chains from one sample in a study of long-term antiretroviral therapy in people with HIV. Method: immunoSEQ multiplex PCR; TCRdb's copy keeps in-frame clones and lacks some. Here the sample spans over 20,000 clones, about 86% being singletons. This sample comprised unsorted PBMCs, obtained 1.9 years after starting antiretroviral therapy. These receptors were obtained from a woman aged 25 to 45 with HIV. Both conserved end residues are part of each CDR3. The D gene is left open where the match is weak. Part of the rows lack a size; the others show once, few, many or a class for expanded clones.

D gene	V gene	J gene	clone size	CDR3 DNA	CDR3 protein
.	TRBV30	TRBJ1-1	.	TGTGCCTGGATCATGGGGGGATGGACTGAAGCTTTCTTT	CAWIMGGWTEAFF
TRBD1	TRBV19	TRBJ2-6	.	TGTGCCAGTAGTATAGCGAGGACAGGGGCTGGGGCCAACGTCCTGACTTTC	CASSIARTGAGANVLTF
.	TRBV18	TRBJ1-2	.	TGTGCCAGCTCCCCGGCGGGGCCAGGCGATGGCTACACCTTC	CASSPAGPGDGYTF
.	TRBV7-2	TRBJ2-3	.	TGTGCCAGCAGCTTAGGGGGGATGTCAGATACGCAGTATTTT	CASSLGGMSDTQYF
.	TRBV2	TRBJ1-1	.	TGTGCCAGCCTTCCTACAGGGACCCCTGAAGCTTTCTTT	CASLPTGTPEAFF
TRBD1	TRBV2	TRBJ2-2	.	TGTGCCAGCAGGGACAGGGGCACCGGGGAGCTGTTTTTT	CASRDRGTGELFF
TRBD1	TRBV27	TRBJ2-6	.	TGTGCCAGCAGTCAGGGACAGCGCTCTGGGGCCAACGTCCTGACTTTC	CASSQGQRSGANVLTF
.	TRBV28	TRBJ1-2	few	TGTGCCAGCAGTTTGCTAACAGACATGAACTATGGCTACACCTTC	CASSLLTDMNYGYTF
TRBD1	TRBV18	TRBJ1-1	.	TGTGCCAGCCGCGGGACAGGGTGGATGAACACTGAAGCTTTCTTT	CASRGTGWMNTEAFF
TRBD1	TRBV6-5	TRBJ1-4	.	TGTGCCAGCAGGGACAGGCCAAATGAAAAACTGTTTTTT	CASRDRPNEKLFF
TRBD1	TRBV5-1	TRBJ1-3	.	TGCGCCAGCAGCTACGGGACAGGGCCTGGAAACACCATATATTTT	CASSYGTGPGNTIYF
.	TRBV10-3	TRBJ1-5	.	TGTGCCATCGCGGGATCGGTCGGGACAAGCCATCAGCCCCAGCATTTT	CAIAGSVGTSHQPQHF
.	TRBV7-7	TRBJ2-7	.	TGTGCCAGCAGCTCGGGACCGTTCTACGAGCAGTACTTC	CASSSGPFYEQYF
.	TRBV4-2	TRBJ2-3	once	TGTGCCAGCAGCCAAGAACACGCGGGGACCACAGATACGCAGTATTTT	CASSQEHAGTTDTQYF
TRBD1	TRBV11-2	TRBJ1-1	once	TGTGCCAGCAGATCTAGTGACAGGGCCAACACTGAAGCTTTCTTT	CASRSSDRANTEAFF
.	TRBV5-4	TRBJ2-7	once	TGTGCCAGCAGCTTTGGCCAAACAGGGATGGATGAGCAGTACTTC	CASSFGQTGMDEQYF
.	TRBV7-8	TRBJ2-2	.	TGTGCCAGCAGCGCGGCAGCAACGGGGCTGGGCACCGGGGAGCTGTTTTTT	CASSAAATGLGTGELFF
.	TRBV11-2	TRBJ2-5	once	TGTGCCAGCAGCTCGACTTGGACCCAGTACTTC	CASSSTWTQYF
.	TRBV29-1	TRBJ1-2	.	TGCAGCGTTGGGGCCCCCCAGGGTGGCTACACCTTC	CSVGAPQGGYTF
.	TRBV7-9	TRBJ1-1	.	TGTGCCAGCAGCTTACAGGGAAACACTGAAGCTTTCTTT	CASSLQGNTEAFF
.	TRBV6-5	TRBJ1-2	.	TGTGCCAGCAGGCCAAGGGACTCAGTCACAGGCTACACCTTC	CASRPRDSVTGYTF
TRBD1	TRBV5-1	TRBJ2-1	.	TGCGCCAGCAGCCAATTACCGGGACAGGGATTATCCTACAATGAGCAGTTCTTC	CASSQLPGQGLSYNEQFF